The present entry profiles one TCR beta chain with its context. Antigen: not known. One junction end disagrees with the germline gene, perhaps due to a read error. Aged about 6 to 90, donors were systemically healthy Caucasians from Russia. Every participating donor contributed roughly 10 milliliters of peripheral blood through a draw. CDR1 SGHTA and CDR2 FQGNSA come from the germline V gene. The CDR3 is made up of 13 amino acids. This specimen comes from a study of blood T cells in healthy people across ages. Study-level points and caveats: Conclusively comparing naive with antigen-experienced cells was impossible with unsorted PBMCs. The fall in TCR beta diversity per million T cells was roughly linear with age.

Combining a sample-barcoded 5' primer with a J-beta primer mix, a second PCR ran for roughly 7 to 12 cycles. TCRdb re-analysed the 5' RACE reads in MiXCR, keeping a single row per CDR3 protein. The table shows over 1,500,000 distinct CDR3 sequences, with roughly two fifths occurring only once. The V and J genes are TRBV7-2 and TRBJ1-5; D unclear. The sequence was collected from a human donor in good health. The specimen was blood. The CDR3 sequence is CASSFEVNQLQHF. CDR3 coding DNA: TGTGCCAGCAGCTTCGAGGTGAATCAGCTCCAGCATTTT. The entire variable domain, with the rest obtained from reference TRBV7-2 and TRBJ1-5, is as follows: GAGVSQSPSNKVTEKGKDVELRCDPISGHTALYWYRQSLGQGLEFLIYFQGNSAPDKSGLPSDRFSAERTGGSVSTLTIQRTQQEDSAVYLCASSFEVNQLQHFGDGTRLSIL.